A single sample is the source of the 25 T cell receptor beta chains below, sequenced in a study of graft-versus-host responses after intestinal transplantation. Some clones are missing from TCRdb's copy, which holds only in-frame ones; the method was immunoSEQ multiplex PCR. This sample has under 45,000 clones, with 89% found just once. The source material was PBMCs, sampled almost 270 days after transplant. These receptors were obtained from a human patient who received an intestinal transplant, so some T cells may come from the graft donor.

The chain couples TRBV13 to TRBJ1-6; TRBD1 matches 9 bases. V dropped 5 bases and J dropped 9; count of bases not matched to a gene: 5. The CDR3 loop spans 14 amino acids. Looked up from germline, CDR1 is PRHDT and CDR2 is FYEKMQ (reference sequence). CDR3 bases: TGTGCCAGCAGCCCCCGACAGGGGGGTTCACCCCTCCACTTT. Protein: CASSPRQGGSPLHF. The variable domain in full, completed from reference TRBV13 and TRBJ1-6, reads AAGVIQSPRHLIKEKRETATLKCYPIPRHDTVYWYQQGPGQDPQFLISFYEKMQSDKGSIPDRFSAQQFSDYHSELNMSSLELGDSALYFCASSPRQGGSPLHFGNGTRLTVT.

This rearrangement joins TRBV7-9 to TRBJ1-1, with TRBD1 matching over 8 bases. The CDR3 runs 14 residues. From germline, CDR1 is SEHNR and CDR2 FQNEAQ (reference sequence). Trimming removed 3 bases from V and 1 base from J; junction bases left unmatched: 1. The CDR3 sequence is CASSFGQGNTEAFF. The CDR3 nucleotides read TGTGCCAGCAGCTTTGGACAGGGGAACACTGAAGCTTTCTTT.

The chain employs TRBV19 and TRBJ2-5; D gene unclear. Germline assignment: CDR1 LNHDA and CDR2 SQIVND (reference sequence). The CDR3 covers 13 residues. V gave up 4 bases and J gave up 2 bases, with 8 bases separating them. This chain's CDR3 is CASSRAYQETQYF. For the CDR3, the DNA is TGTGCCAGTAGTAGAGCGTATCAAGAGACCCAGTACTTC.

The V call is TRBV5-1, the J call TRBJ1-3; a possible D gene is TRBD1 (6 bases). The CDR3 totals 16 residues. Trimming left V 4 bases short and J 0 bases short, with 14 bases between. CDR1 and CDR2 from the germline V gene are SGHRS and YFSETQ. The CDR3 sequence: CASSNPRTDSGNTIYF. The CDR3, as DNA: TGCGCCAGCAGCAACCCTCGGACAGACTCTGGAAACACCATATATTTT.

A word on this clone: Other DNA sequences in this specimen translate into the identical CDR3. The J gene is TRBJ1-1, the V gene TRBV27; D perhaps matches TRBD1 (5 bases). The germline CDR1 and CDR2 sequences are MNHEY and SMNVEV (reference sequence). The CDR3 is made up of 14 amino acids. With 6 bases removed from V and 5 bases from J, the gap between germline ends came to 16 bases. CDR3 region: CASSLVGRVTEAFF. CDR3 bases: TGTGCCAGCAGCTTAGTCGGCAGGGTGACTGAAGCTTTCTTT.

Concerning this clone: At one end, the junction sequence differs from germline, possibly due to a read error. The V call is TRBV4-1, the J call TRBJ2-7; 8 bases map to TRBD2. CDR3 length: 15 amino acids. The V gene's germline CDR1 is MGHRA and CDR2 YSYEKL. This CDR3 is CASSQDRGGPYEQYF. CDR3 in DNA: TGTGCCAGCAGCCAAGATCGGGGGGGCCCCTACGAGCAGTACTTC.

This chain joins TRBV27 and TRBJ2-7, with D hard to call. The CDR3 extends over 16 amino acids. The germline V gene encodes CDR1 MNHEY and CDR2 SMNVEV (reference sequence). The V end was cut by 2 bases, the J end by 0 bases, with 14 bases between. CDR3 amino acids: CASSLNSGKSSYEQYF. CDR3 in DNA: TGTGCCAGCAGTTTAAACTCAGGCAAGAGCTCCTACGAGCAGTACTTC.

This chain connects TRBV5-6 to TRBJ2-7; TRBD2 matches at 7 bases. The germline CDR1 and CDR2 sequences are SGHDT and YYEEEE. The CDR3 totals 13 residues. The V segment lost 2 bases and the J segment 6 bases; nucleotides outside the gene matches: 5. The CDR3 loop reads CASSFPAGVEQYF. The CDR3 region has the DNA TGTGCCAGCAGCTTCCCCGCGGGGGTCGAGCAGTACTTC.

This clone was recorded only once. The chain employs TRBV9 and TRBJ1-1; D might be TRBD1 (5 bases). Germline CDR1 is SGDLS and CDR2 is YYNGEE. V was trimmed by 4 bases and J by 2 bases, leaving 12 bases between them. This CDR3 is built from 14 residues. The DNA of the CDR3 is TGTGCCAGCAGCCGAACAGGCGCCAACACTGAAGCTTTCTTT. It is translated as CASSRTGANTEAFF.

V gene TRBV9 combines with J gene TRBJ1-1; D possibly corresponds to TRBD1 (6 bases). The CDR3 is made up of 16 amino acids. The V end lost 0 bases, the J end lost 7 bases, and 19 bases lay between the germline ends. Germline V CDR1 and CDR2: SGDLS, YYNGEE. CDR3 residues: CASSVGIRGPGDEAFF. As DNA, the CDR3 is TGTGCCAGCAGCGTAGGTATCAGGGGCCCCGGCGATGAAGCTTTCTTT.

The chain is built from TRBV4-1 and TRBJ2-3, with 7 nucleotides matching TRBD2. V lost 3 bases, J lost 2 bases, and 5 bases stayed unmatched. The germline V gene has CDR1 MGHRA and CDR2 YSYEKL. The CDR3 is 15 amino acids. DNA of the CDR3: TGCGCCAGCAGCCAGGGGGGGGAATACACAGATACGCAGTATTTT. It encodes CASSQGGEYTDTQYF.

V is TRBV2 and J is TRBJ2-7, with a tentative D call TRBD2 (6 bases). Trimming shortened V by 4 bases and J by 0 bases, and 13 bases separated the two germline ends. Looked up from germline, CDR1 is SNHLY and CDR2 is FYNNEI. The CDR3 spans 15 residues. The CDR3 loop is CASSGLAGFSYEQYF. CDR3 bases: TGTGCCAGCAGTGGCCTGGCGGGGTTCTCCTACGAGCAGTACTTC.

The V and J genes are TRBV18 and TRBJ1-4, with TRBD1 as a possible D gene (6 bases). The CDR3 has 16 residues. Germline V gives CDR1 KGHSH, CDR2 LQKENI. Trimming took off 5 bases at V and 0 bases at J, with 13 bases between the two ends. The DNA of the CDR3 is TGTGCCAGCTCATTCCAGGGGAGAGCAACTAATGAAAAACTGTTTTTT. Translation gives CASSFQGRATNEKLFF.

The CDR3 protein is CSVSWTFHEQFF. In nucleotides, the CDR3 is TGCAGCGTATCGTGGACTTTCCATGAGCAGTTCTTC. The chain has TRBV29-1 and TRBJ2-1, with D tentatively TRBD2 (5 bases). This CDR3 region has 12 residues. The V end was cut by 6 bases, the J end by 8 bases, with 14 bases between. Germline V gene lookup returns CDR1 SQVTM and CDR2 ANQGSEA.

The V and J genes are TRBV6-1 and TRBJ1-2; no reliable D call. Trimming pared 5 bases from V and 5 bases from J, leaving 3 bases between. The CDR3 runs 10 residues. Germline V gene lookup returns CDR1 MNHNS and CDR2 SASEGT. In DNA form, the CDR3 reads TGTGCCAGCAGTCTATATGGCTACACCTTC. Translating gives CASSLYGYTF.

This clone has just one count. The chain links TRBV7-2 to TRBJ1-2; D not resolved. This CDR3 is built from 15 residues. V lost 0 bases to trimming and J lost 2 bases, with 10 bases between them. The germline gives CDR1 SGHTA, CDR2 FQGNSA. The CDR3 spells CASSLAPGPNYGYTF. Here the CDR3 DNA reads TGTGCCAGCAGCTTAGCCCCAGGACCAAACTATGGCTACACCTTC.

This chain connects TRBV21-1 to TRBJ2-3; the table assigns TRBD2, which was not confirmed against the DNA. TRBV21-1 is reported as a pseudogene. CDR3 length: 24 residues. The CDR3 nucleotides are TGTGCCAGCAGCAACAACCGACAGTATCCGACTAGCGGGGGGATATATGGGAGCACAGATACGCAGTATTTT. This translates into CASSNNRQYPTSGGIYGSTDTQYF.

CDR3 bases: TGTGCCAGCAGCTTAGCGTGGTCTAGCGGGTGGGGGGAGGATGAGCAGTTCTTC. Translating it yields CASSLAWSSGWGEDEQFF. The chain is built from TRBV7-2 and TRBJ2-1; TRBD2 matches at 8 bases. This CDR3 has 18 residues. V dropped 0 bases and J dropped 8; count of bases not matched to a gene: 15. Germline V gene sequence: CDR1 SGHTA, CDR2 FQGNSA.

The rearrangement uses TRBV11-3 and TRBJ1-1, with D uncertain. Deletions cut 3 bases from V and 1 base from J, with 3 bases between. The length of the CDR3 is 12 residues. Germline CDR1 and CDR2: SGHNT and YENEEA. CDR3 in amino acids: CASSFSNTEAFF. Here the CDR3 DNA reads TGTGCCAGCAGCTTTTCGAACACTGAAGCTTTCTTT.

The rearrangement joins TRBV5-6 to TRBJ1-1; D is perhaps TRBD1 (5 bases). CDR1 is SGHDT and CDR2 is YYEEEE in the germline V gene. The V end lost 2 bases, the J end lost 3 bases, and 14 bases lay between the germline ends. The CDR3 sequence is 15 residues long. The CDR3 loop reads CASSFLPTGDTEAFF. The DNA of the CDR3 is TGTGCCAGCAGCTTTTTGCCCACGGGGGACACTGAAGCTTTCTTT. Looking up the rest from reference TRBV5-6 and TRBJ1-1 gives the full variable domain: DAGVTQSPTHLIKTRGQQVTLRCSPKSGHDTVSWYQQALGQGPQFIFQYYEEEERQRGNFPDRFSGHQFPNYSSELNVNALLLGDSALYLCASSFLPTGDTEAFFGQGTRLTVV.

This clone was seen a few times. The chain combines TRBV11-2 with TRBJ2-7; D is possibly TRBD2 (5 bases). Germline values: CDR1 SGHAT, CDR2 FQNNGV. This CDR3 spans 15 amino acids. Trimming stripped 2 bases from V and 4 bases from J, with 15 bases between. The CDR3 loop is CASSLSSGMGYEQYF. For the CDR3, the DNA is TGTGCCAGCAGCTTAAGTTCCGGGATGGGGTACGAGCAGTACTTC.

J is TRBJ1-3 and V is TRBV6-1; no clear D. This CDR3 contains 15 residues. Germline V lookup: CDR1 MNHNS, CDR2 SASEGT. Trimming removed 0 bases at V and 0 bases at J, with 6 bases between. The CDR3 nucleotides are TGTGCCAGCAGTGAAGCGGGCTTCTCTGGAAACACCATATATTTT. This codes for CASSEAGFSGNTIYF.

This chain connects TRBV5-6 to TRBJ1-3; D is uncertain. V lost 3 bases and J lost 2, with 9 bases in between. Germline V gene lookup returns CDR1 SGHDT and CDR2 YYEEEE. This CDR3 comprises 14 residues. CDR3 region: CASSSLRAGNTIYF. CDR3 DNA sequence: TGTGCCAGCAGCTCTTTACGAGCTGGAAACACCATATATTTT.

V usage is TRBV5-1 and J usage is TRBJ2-3; 8 positions agree with TRBD1. The CDR3 contains 16 residues. The ends lost 0 bases at V and 8 bases at J; junction bases unmatched: 11. Per germline, CDR1 SGHRS and CDR2 YFSETQ. The CDR3 loop reads CASSLAGSGGDGTQYF. CDR3 DNA: TGCGCCAGCAGCTTGGCTGGGTCAGGGGGCGATGGTACGCAGTATTTT.

The V and J genes are TRBV28 and TRBJ2-3, with 10 bases that match TRBD2. V gave up 3 bases and J gave up 4 bases; unmatched junction bases: 13. The CDR3 runs to 18 residues. CDR1 is MDHEN and CDR2 is SYDVKM in the germline V gene. CDR3 nucleotide sequence: TGTGCCAGCAGTTTGGGCCCCCCCAGCGGGGGGGCCCCAGATACGCAGTATTTT. Its protein is CASSLGPPSGGAPDTQYF.